The clone carrying this TCR beta chain was recorded a few times. One entry per CDR3 protein results from TCRdb running MiXCR on the RT-PCR reads. The sample lists some 880,000 distinct CDR3 sequences, over 15% occurring once. The entry originates in a study of patients and donors after allogeneic stem cell transplantation. With 5 bases removed from V and 2 bases from J, the gap between germline ends came to 19 bases. This CDR3 region has 17 residues. Sequenced input: blood, either unsorted or a sorted T cell fraction (not recorded which). The receptor was isolated from a human donor who was either an allogeneic HSCT recipient or a stem cell or donor lymphocyte infusion donor (not recorded which). It is not recorded whose cells these are; they may come from a transplant donor. This rearrangement joins TRBV12-3 or TRBV12-4 to TRBJ1-5; a weak D match, TRBD1 (5 bases). The CDR3 loop reads CASSAKQAPGGNQPQHF. Here the CDR3 DNA reads TGTGCCAGCAGTGCAAAACAGGCCCCTGGGGGCAATCAGCCCCAGCATTTT.